These 24 T cell receptor beta chains were all obtained from the same sample, sequenced in a study of shared clonotypes between healthy human individuals. Clones were sequenced by immunoSEQ multiplex PCR, and TCRdb holds only the in-frame ones, with some missing. The table includes roughly 500,000 clones, around 79% detected once. The specimen was PBMCs. The source of these receptors is a woman aged 40 to 49 in good health. Some clones in this sample may be carry-over from other donors' samples.

The chain joins TRBV28 to TRBJ2-4; 15 bases are a match to TRBD2. CDR3 length: 20 amino acids. The V gene's germline CDR1 is MDHEN and CDR2 SYDVKM. The V segment lost 5 bases and the J segment 0 bases; nucleotides outside the gene matches: 11. CDR3 region: CASSPLGLAGGPLAKNIQYF. The CDR3, as DNA: TGTGCCAGCAGTCCCCTCGGACTAGCGGGAGGGCCCTTAGCCAAAAACATTCAGTACTTC. Together with reference TRBV28 and TRBJ2-4, the CDR3 gives the full variable domain: DVKVTQSSRYLVKRTGEKVFLECVQDMDHENMFWYRQDPGLGLRLIYFSYDVKMKEKGDIPEGYSVSREKKERFSLILESASTNQTSMYLCASSPLGLAGGPLAKNIQYFGAGTRLSVL.

The rearrangement links TRBV4-1 to TRBJ2-1, with D perhaps given as TRBD1 or TRBD2 (5 bases each). V lost 4 bases and J lost 4, with 8 bases in between. Per the germline V gene, CDR1 is MGHRA and CDR2 is YSYEKL. This CDR3 is 13 amino acids long. The CDR3 region is CASSPGPYNEQFF. CDR3 DNA: TGCGCCAGCAGCCCGGGACCATACAATGAGCAGTTCTTC.

The gene calls are TRBV28 and TRBJ1-5; D possibly corresponds to TRBD1 (5 bases). Between the trimmed V and J ends, which lost 7 bases and 5 bases, there was a span of 18 bases. CDR3 length: 15 amino acids. Germline assignment: CDR1 MDHEN and CDR2 SYDVKM. In nucleotides, the CDR3 is TGTGCCAGCAACCCTAGGGACGGGGACCATCAGCCCCAGCATTTT. Amino acid sequence: CASNPRDGDHQPQHF. Looking up the rest from reference TRBV28 and TRBJ1-5 gives the full variable domain: DVKVTQSSRYLVKRTGEKVFLECVQDMDHENMFWYRQDPGLGLRLIYFSYDVKMKEKGDIPEGYSVSREKKERFSLILESASTNQTSMYLCASNPRDGDHQPQHFGDGTRLSIL.

V and J are TRBV28 and TRBJ2-7, with 13 positions matching TRBD2. V trimming: 3 bases; J trimming: 1 base; junction bases outside the gene matches: 6. The length of the CDR3 is 17 residues. Germline loops: CDR1 MDHEN, CDR2 SYDVKM. In DNA, the CDR3 is TGTGCCAGCAGTTTGGGGACTAGCGGGAACCCATCCTACGAGCAGTACTTC. Protein sequence: CASSLGTSGNPSYEQYF.

The chain joins TRBV5-1 to TRBJ2-7; D not certain. Trimming left V 2 bases short and J 6 bases short, with 15 bases between. Germline assignment: CDR1 SGHRS and CDR2 YFSETQ. This CDR3 comprises 14 residues. DNA of the CDR3: TGCGCCAGCAGCTTCACGGCCGATAGCTTCGAGCAGTACTTC. Encoded protein: CASSFTADSFEQYF.

The J gene is TRBJ2-5, the V gene TRBV5-1, with 9 bases that match TRBD1. From germline, CDR1 is SGHRS and CDR2 YFSETQ. CDR3 length equals 15 residues. Trimming at V came to 4 bases and at J to 6 bases, leaving 10 bases not matched to a gene. CDR3 nucleotides: TGCGCCAGCAGCCCCCACGGACAGGGGAGGAAGACCCAGTACTTC. This gives the protein CASSPHGQGRKTQYF. Together with reference TRBV5-1 and TRBJ2-5, the CDR3 gives the full variable domain: KAGVTQTPRYLIKTRGQQVTLSCSPISGHRSVSWYQQTPGQGLQFLFEYFSETQRNKGNFPGRFSGRQFSNSRSEMNVSTLELGDSALYLCASSPHGQGRKTQYFGPGTRLLVL.

This clone was observed once. The chain combines TRBV6-5 with TRBJ2-1, with 14 bases that match TRBD2. CDR3 size: 15 residues. V shed 10 bases, J shed 10 bases, and the junction held 12 bases outside the gene matches. Germline V gene data show CDR1 as MNHEY and CDR2 as SVGAGI. CDR3 region: CAIRATSGGVLEQFF. The CDR3 DNA follows: TGTGCCATCAGGGCGACTAGCGGGGGGGTTTTGGAGCAGTTCTTC.

This clone was detected only a few times. The chain recombines TRBV28 with TRBJ2-4, with D perhaps matching TRBD1 (6 bases). The germline gives CDR1 MDHEN, CDR2 SYDVKM. Between the trimmed V and J ends, which lost 7 bases and 6 bases, there was a span of 16 bases. This CDR3 is built from 14 residues. This chain's CDR3 is CASTTPGHLNIQYF. The CDR3 DNA reads as TGTGCCAGCACTACGCCGGGACACTTAAACATTCAGTACTTC.

As for this clone: The sample carries other DNA sequences with the same CDR3. V usage is TRBV5-6 and J usage is TRBJ2-1; D gene ambiguous. The V gene lost 3 bases and the J gene lost 4 bases, with 2 bases spanning the gap. CDR3 length equals 11 residues. In germline, CDR1 is SGHDT, CDR2 YYEEEE. The CDR3 DNA reads as TGTGCCAGCAGCTCTTACAATGAGCAGTTCTTC. Protein: CASSSYNEQFF.

This clone was seen only a few times. The V gene is TRBV6-1, the J gene TRBJ1-2, with 7 bases lining up with TRBD1. The V gene end was trimmed by 8 bases and the J gene end by 8 bases; junction bases not matched to a gene: 11. Germline V gives CDR1 MNHNS, CDR2 SASEGT. The CDR3 is made up of 13 amino acids. CDR3: CASETRQGRGYTF. CDR3 DNA: TGTGCCAGCGAGACACGACAGGGAAGAGGCTACACCTTC.

The chain links TRBV28 to TRBJ2-5; 7 bases are a match to TRBD2. The CDR3 is 13 residues long. The trim removed 0 bases at V and 9 bases at J, leaving 4 bases unmatched. Germline CDR1 MDHEN, CDR2 SYDVKM. The CDR3 DNA is TGTGCCAGCAGTTTATGGGCGGGAGCGGCCCAGTACTTC. It is translated as CASSLWAGAAQYF.

About this clone: This sample includes further DNA sequences coding for the same CDR3. The rearrangement joins TRBV11-3 to TRBJ2-3; D may match TRBD1 or TRBD2 (6 bases each). The germline V gene encodes CDR1 SGHNT and CDR2 YENEEA. Trimming left V 5 bases short and J 3 bases short, with 9 bases between. The CDR3 extends over 13 amino acids. The CDR3 DNA sequence: TGTGCCAGCAGCGGAGGGGGAACAGATACGCAGTATTTT. Translation gives CASSGGGTDTQYF.

This clone has only a few counts. The V gene is TRBV5-1, the J gene TRBJ1-5, with 7 bases lining up with TRBD1. Germline V CDR1 and CDR2: SGHRS, YFSETQ. The CDR3 consists of 15 residues. Trimming removed 3 bases from V and 5 bases from J; junction bases left unmatched: 8. CDR3 coding DNA: TGCGCCAGCAGCTCCCTAGGGGGCGCGGATCAGCCCCAGCATTTT. Encoded protein: CASSSLGGADQPQHF.

The chain recombines TRBV19 with TRBJ1-4; maybe TRBD1 (5 bases). CDR1 is LNHDA, CDR2 SQIVND, per germline (reference sequence). This CDR3 has 13 residues. Trimming cost V 6 bases and J 7 bases, with 12 bases left between them. CDR3 sequence reads: CASSAGGGEKLFF. CDR3 nucleotides: TGTGCCAGTAGCGCCGGTGGGGGTGAAAAACTGTTTTTT. The whole variable domain, remainder taken from reference TRBV19 and TRBJ1-4, is DGGITQSPKYLFRKEGQNVTLSCEQNLNHDAMYWYRQDPGQGLRLIYYSQIVNDFQKGDIAEGYSVSREKKESFPLTVTSAQKNPTAFYLCASSAGGGEKLFFGSGTQLSVL.

The rearrangement links TRBV5-1 to TRBJ2-2; TRBD1 matches 10 bases. With 4 bases clipped from V and 4 bases from J, the junction kept 10 bases outside the gene matches. This CDR3 comprises 17 residues. Germline assignment: CDR1 SGHRS and CDR2 YFSETQ. The CDR3 DNA sequence: TGCGCCAGCAGCCGCGCCCTGGGACAGGGGATCACCGGGGAGCTGTTTTTT. The encoded protein is CASSRALGQGITGELFF.

With respect to this clone: At one of its ends the junction is not consistent with the germline gene, which may arise from a read error. The V call is TRBV6-5, the J call TRBJ1-1; a weak D match, TRBD1 (5 bases). Germline V gene data show CDR1 as MNHEY and CDR2 as SVGAGI. This CDR3 is 16 amino acids long. The CDR3 DNA follows: TGTGCCAGCAGTTACTCCTCGGGGGAAGTGAAAACTGAAGCTTTCTTT. It encodes CASSYSSGEVKTEAFF.

This clone was recorded only once. This chain uses TRBV19 with TRBJ2-7, with unresolved D. Trimming took 9 bases from V and 2 from J, leaving 20 bases between them. This CDR3 is 15 amino acids long. CDR1 is LNHDA and CDR2 is SQIVND in the germline V gene (reference sequence). In DNA form, the CDR3 reads TGTGCCAGGGACCTCCCGGGCCCCCCCGCCTACGAGCAGTACTTC. Its translation: CARDLPGPPAYEQYF. The entire variable domain, with the rest obtained from reference TRBV19 and TRBJ2-7, is as follows: DGGITQSPKYLFRKEGQNVTLSCEQNLNHDAMYWYRQDPGQGLRLIYYSQIVNDFQKGDIAEGYSVSREKKESFPLTVTSAQKNPTAFYLCARDLPGPPAYEQYFGPGTRLTVT.

The genes are TRBV7-7 and TRBJ2-1; 8 bases map to TRBD2. The germline V gene has CDR1 SSHAT and CDR2 FNYEAQ (reference sequence). V was clipped by 5 bases and J by 4 bases; unmatched bases: 7. The CDR3 consists of 15 residues. The CDR3 region is CASSPYEREYNEQFF. The DNA of the CDR3 is TGTGCCAGCAGCCCCTATGAGCGGGAGTACAATGAGCAGTTCTTC. The full variable domain, rest sourced from reference TRBV7-7 and TRBJ2-1, is GAGVSQSPRYKVTKRGQDVTLRCDPISSHATLYWYQQALGQGPEFLTYFNYEAQPDKSGLPSDRFSAERPEGSISTLTIQRTEQRDSAMYRCASSPYEREYNEQFFGPGTRLTVL.

This CDR3 is CASSLAGWAEETQYF. The CDR3, as DNA: TGTGCCAGCAGCTTAGCGGGGTGGGCGGAAGAGACCCAGTACTTC. This chain joins TRBV7-7 and TRBJ2-5; D not certain. This CDR3 region has 15 residues. V was cut by 0 bases and J by 3 bases, with 11 bases left in between. Germline values: CDR1 SSHAT, CDR2 FNYEAQ (reference sequence).

V is TRBV2 and J is TRBJ2-7, with unresolved D. The CDR3 runs to 11 residues. V shed 3 bases and J shed 2 bases, with 2 bases lying between them. CDR1 is SNHLY and CDR2 is FYNNEI in the germline V gene. The CDR3 nucleotides read TGTGCCAGCAGTGATGCCTACGAGCAGTACTTC. Translation: CASSDAYEQYF.

The rearrangement uses TRBV19 and TRBJ2-7; tentatively, D is TRBD2 (5 bases). Germline V gene sequence: CDR1 LNHDA, CDR2 SQIVND (reference sequence). Trimming left V 6 bases short and J 4 bases short, with 19 bases between. The CDR3 length is 15 residues. The CDR3 nucleotides read TGTGCCAGTAGCACGTCGGTGACTACAGAATACGAGCAGTACTTC. This codes for CASSTSVTTEYEQYF.

This chain connects TRBV7-3 to TRBJ2-3, with TRBD2 matching over 7 bases. The ends lost 2 bases at V and 6 bases at J; junction bases unmatched: 8. CDR3 size: 15 residues. From germline, CDR1 is SGHTA and CDR2 FQGTGA. The CDR3 spells CASSLARGRKDTQYF. The CDR3 DNA reads as TGTGCCAGCAGCTTAGCACGCGGGAGAAAGGATACGCAGTATTTT.

This clone was counted many times. The chain recombines TRBV7-9 with TRBJ2-4, with 12 bases identical to TRBD2. The junction had 5 bases not matched to a gene; V was cut back by 11 bases and J by 0 bases. Germline values: CDR1 SEHNR, CDR2 FQNEAQ (reference sequence). This CDR3 is 15 amino acids long. The DNA of the CDR3 is TGTGCCGTCGCGGGACTAGCGGGAGCCAAAAACATTCAGTACTTC. Encoded protein: CAVAGLAGAKNIQYF.

The V gene is TRBV27, the J gene TRBJ2-3, with D perhaps TRBD1 or TRBD2 (5 bases each). V lost 6 bases to trimming and J lost 0 bases, with 16 bases between them. Germline CDR1 reads MNHEY; CDR2 reads SMNVEV (reference sequence). The CDR3 has 16 residues. Here the CDR3 DNA reads TGTGCCAGCAGCCCCGGGACCGGTGCTAGCACAGATACGCAGTATTTT. Protein: CASSPGTGASTDTQYF.